These T cell receptor beta chains were read from a single sample in a study of T cells in narcolepsy. Sequencing was performed with immunoSEQ multiplex PCR; in TCRdb, only in-frame clones are kept and a portion is missing. Here the sample spans some 30,000 clones, approximately 89% being singletons. The sample comprised memory (CD45RA-) CD4+ T cells from blood. The receptors originated from a human donor in good health. Both conserved end residues are part of each CDR3. The D gene is left open where the match is weak.

D: -
J: TRBJ1-2
V: TRBV5-1
CDR3: CASSLDGERAYGYTF
DNA: TGCGCCAGCAGCTTGGATGGCGAGAGGGCCTATGGCTACACCTTC

D: -
J: TRBJ2-7
V: TRBV10-3
CDR3: CAISQVHEQYF
DNA: TGTGCCATCAGTCAGGTCCACGAGCAGTACTTC

D: TRBD1
J: TRBJ1-3
V: TRBV30
CDR3: CAWTLTGTGNTIYF
DNA: TGTGCCTGGACTTTGACAGGGACTGGAAACACCATATATTTT

D: -
J: TRBJ1-1
V: TRBV6-5
CDR3: CASSTWDNLNTEAFF
DNA: TGTGCCAGCAGCACCTGGGACAACTTGAACACTGAAGCTTTCTTT

D: -
J: TRBJ1-1
V: TRBV4-3
CDR3: CASSQGTPTNTEAFF
DNA: TGCGCCAGCAGCCAAGGGACACCAACTAACACTGAAGCTTTCTTT

D: -
J: TRBJ2-7
V: TRBV5-1
CDR3: CASRGVPRTYEQYF
DNA: TGCGCCAGCAGAGGAGTTCCCCGAACCTACGAGCAGTACTTC

D: -
J: TRBJ1-4
V: TRBV6-1
CDR3: CASSEARNGGPNEKLFF
DNA: TGTGCCAGCAGTGAAGCGAGGAACGGGGGACCTAATGAAAAACTGTTTTTT

D: -
J: TRBJ2-3
V: TRBV18
CDR3: CASSPIRQSSTDTQYF
DNA: TGTGCCAGCTCACCAATAAGACAGTCTAGCACAGATACGCAGTATTTT

D: TRBD1
J: TRBJ1-2
V: TRBV10-3
CDR3: CAISTGDYYGYTF
DNA: TGTGCCATCAGTACAGGGGACTACTATGGCTACACCTTC

D: -
J: TRBJ1-1
V: TRBV18
CDR3: CASSPRPGASGTEAFF
DNA: TGTGCCAGCTCACCCAGGCCAGGGGCGAGCGGCACTGAAGCTTTCTTT